What follows are 11 T cell receptor beta chains derived from one specimen sequenced in a study of human thymus T cells. It was from resections taken during corrective heart surgery that the thymus tissue came. The data were produced by immunoSEQ multiplex PCR, yet TCRdb's version contains in-frame clones alone and is incomplete. The data hold tens of thousands of clones, with 85% to 95% observed a single time. Sequenced sample: thymus tissue. Receptors were obtained from a girl less than two years old with a congenital heart defect but otherwise immunologically healthy.

The CDR3: CASSRRAGVHYEQYF. The CDR3 region has the DNA TGTGCCAGCAGCAGACGAGCGGGAGTCCACTACGAGCAGTACTTC. The rearrangement links TRBV7-2 to TRBJ2-5, with TRBD2 matching 8 bases. The end of the DNA is better explained by TRBJ2-7, so the J call may be wrong. Germline V CDR1 and CDR2: SGHTA, FQGNSA. This CDR3 is built from 15 residues.

As regards this clone: One end of the junction does not line up with germline, which may come from a read error. The chain is built from TRBV11-2 and TRBJ2-7, with D perhaps TRBD2 (6 bases). This CDR3 has 12 residues. Germline CDR1 reads SGHAT; CDR2 reads FQNNGV. The CDR3 DNA reads as TGTGCCAGCAGCTTAGGGGACTCCCACTGCTTCTTC. It encodes CASSLGDSHCFF.

The genes are TRBV4-1 and TRBJ2-1; D remains unclear. The CDR3 runs to 16 residues. V was pared by 0 bases and J by 6 bases, with 15 bases between. Germline V gene lookup returns CDR1 MGHRA and CDR2 YSYEKL. As DNA, the CDR3 is TGCGCCAGCAGCCAAGATGGCCAGACACGCGTCAATGAGCAGTTCTTC. Protein: CASSQDGQTRVNEQFF.

V gene TRBV27 combines with J gene TRBJ2-1, with 9 bases aligning to TRBD2. Germline loops: CDR1 MNHEY, CDR2 SMNVEV (reference sequence). The CDR3 spans 17 residues. V was pared by 10 bases and J by 0 bases, with 13 bases of the junction left unmatched. This chain's CDR3 is CATDAGTSLLSYNEQFF. In DNA form, the CDR3 reads TGTGCCACCGACGCAGGGACTAGCCTACTCTCCTACAATGAGCAGTTCTTC.

The chain carries TRBV28 and TRBJ1-2; D remains ambiguous. The CDR3 contains 15 residues. Trimming stripped 5 bases from V and 0 bases from J, with 13 bases between. CDR1 is MDHEN and CDR2 is SYDVKM in the germline V gene. The chain's CDR3 is CASSRIIVSNYGYTF. CDR3 bases: TGTGCCAGCAGTCGAATAATAGTTTCTAACTATGGCTACACCTTC.

This clone was found once. V usage is TRBV7-2 and J usage is TRBJ2-2; 14 positions agree with TRBD2. Germline loops: CDR1 SGHTA, CDR2 FQGNSA. Unmatched junction bases numbered 12, after V lost 6 bases and J lost 6 bases. CDR3 length: 18 amino acids. CDR3 coding DNA: TGTGCCAGCAGTCATTCGGGACTAGCGGGAGAGTTGGCCGGGGAGCTGTTTTTT. Translating gives CASSHSGLAGELAGELFF.

This sequence joins TRBV27 and TRBJ2-3, with 7 nucleotides matching TRBD1. This CDR3 comprises 15 residues. Germline V gene data show CDR1 as MNHEY and CDR2 as SMNVEV (reference sequence). V dropped 6 bases and J dropped 2; count of bases not matched to a gene: 8. CDR3 bases: TGTGCCAGCAGCAGTCAGAGGGGGCACACAGATACGCAGTATTTT. Residues: CASSSQRGHTDTQYF.

This chain connects TRBV5-5 to TRBJ2-1; D unresolved. Per the germline V gene, CDR1 is SGHKS and CDR2 is YYEKEE (reference sequence). CDR3 size: 14 residues. The ends were cut back, 0 bases at V and 5 bases at J, with 9 bases in the middle. CDR3 DNA sequence: TGTGCCAGCAGCTTGGTAGGTATGGACAATGAGCAGTTCTTC. Protein product: CASSLVGMDNEQFF. Combining the CDR3 with reference TRBV5-5 and TRBJ2-1 gives the whole variable domain DAGVTQSPTHLIKTRGQQVTLRCSPISGHKSVSWYQQVLGQGPQFIFQYYEKEERGRGNFPDRFSARQFPNYSSELNVNALLLGDSALYLCASSLVGMDNEQFFGPGTRLTVL.

The chain's CDR3 is CASSPLGDEQYF. DNA for the CDR3: TGTGCCAGCTCACCACTAGGGGACGAGCAGTACTTC. The chain recombines TRBV18 with TRBJ2-7, with D possibly being TRBD1 (5 bases). V was shortened by 1 base and J by 5 bases, with 6 bases between the two germline ends. Per the germline V gene, CDR1 is KGHSH and CDR2 is LQKENI. CDR3 length: 12 residues.

In nucleotides, the CDR3 is TGTGCCAGCAGCTTCTCTAGCGGGAGGGATACTAGCACAGATACGCAGTATTTT. The encoded protein is CASSFSSGRDTSTDTQYF. This chain joins TRBV7-6 and TRBJ2-3; TRBD2 matches at 12 bases. The germline V gene has CDR1 SGHVS and CDR2 FNYEAQ. There are 18 residues in the CDR3. Losses at the gene ends were 3 bases for V and 0 bases for J; bases not matched to a gene: 7.

This clone appeared once. The V gene is TRBV29-1, the J gene TRBJ2-7, with 7 bases that match TRBD1. Germline lookup yields CDR1 SQVTM and CDR2 ANQGSEA. V lost 5 bases and J lost 0; bases outside the gene matches: 10. This CDR3 has 15 amino acids. CDR3 amino acids: CSVLRTGRHSYEQYF. The DNA of the CDR3 is TGCAGCGTTCTCAGGACAGGCCGCCACTCCTACGAGCAGTACTTC.